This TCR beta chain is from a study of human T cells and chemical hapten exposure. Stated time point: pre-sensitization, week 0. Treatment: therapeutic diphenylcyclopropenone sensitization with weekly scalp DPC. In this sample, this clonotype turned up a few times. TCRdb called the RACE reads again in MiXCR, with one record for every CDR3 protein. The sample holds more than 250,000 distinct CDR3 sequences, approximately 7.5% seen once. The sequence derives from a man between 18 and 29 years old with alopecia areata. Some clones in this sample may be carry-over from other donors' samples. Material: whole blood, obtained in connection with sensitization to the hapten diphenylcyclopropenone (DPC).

The CDR3 nucleotides are TGTGCCAGCAGGACAGGGGCCTCCTATAGCAATCAGCCCCAGCATTTT. Its protein product is CASRTGASYSNQPQHF. The chain combines TRBV2 with TRBJ1-5; 8 nucleotides match TRBD1. The germline V gene has CDR1 SNHLY and CDR2 FYNNEI. The CDR3 length is 16 residues. The V and J ends lost 6 bases and 0 bases, in that order; junction bases with no gene match: 7.